Only a few counts were recorded for the clone carrying this T cell receptor beta chain. Its specificity is not known. Across 18 months, stable Graves' hyperthyroidism was marked by no progression to ophthalmopathy. Hyperthyroidism was newly diagnosed in patients aged 18 to 65 (duration under 2 months). Regions amplified from RNA transcripts were the TCR beta CDR3 regions. When the TCR CDR3 underwent first-round RT-PCR, the HTBI primer set was used. TCRdb reprocessed the multiplex PCR reads with MiXCR, giving one entry per CDR3 protein. The table has hundreds of thousands of distinct CDR3 sequences, around 13% seen once. The entry originates in a study of T cells in Graves' hyperthyroidism and ophthalmopathy. The CDR3 is 17 residues long. Germline values: CDR1 SNHLY, CDR2 FYNNEI. Germline trimming cut 4 bases from V and 4 bases from J; bases unmatched to any gene: 14. Overall study results and limits: Before onset, by a median of approximately 6.8 months, the model predicted ophthalmopathy. In blood, most of the thyroid clonotypes expanded above 0.001 were also present.

The clonotype was recovered from a woman younger than 35 with Graves' hyperthyroidism. The source material was blood. The chain employs TRBV2 and TRBJ1-1; 8 bases line up with TRBD1. The CDR3, as DNA: TGTGCCAGCAGTGTATTTTCGGACAGGGCTTCGGGCACTGAAGCTTTCTTT. It specifies CASSVFSDRASGTEAFF.